The sequence of this T cell receptor beta chain was determined in a study of OX40 agonist ivuxolimab in advanced cancers. Regarding the research as a whole: Ivuxolimab was an agonistic, fully human IgG2 monoclonal antibody directed against OX40 (CD134), a costimulatory receptor. Intravenous ivuxolimab was administered to patients every 2 weeks at six dose levels: 0.01, 0.1, 0.3, 1.5, 3 and 10 mg/kg. Of the 50 or so patients in dose escalation, some 19 had hepatocellular carcinoma, about 15 had melanoma, 9 had renal cell carcinoma and 9 had head and neck cancer. In the dose-escalation cohort, over 65% of patients were male, and the mean age was roughly 60 years, with a range of about 20 to 90. Prior anti-PD-1, anti-PD-L1 or anti-CTLA-4 therapy was permitted, and checkpoint inhibitors had been received by approximately 39% of dose-escalation patients. Partial responses occurred in three dose-escalation patients, of whom one had hepatocellular carcinoma and two had cutaneous melanoma. Peripheral TCRbeta sequencing aimed to test whether ivuxolimab altered TCR sequence diversity and caused clonal T-cell expansion. The monotherapy dose-escalation portion (N of about 50 patients) of the phase I ivuxolimab trial is reported in the paper.

The research as a whole found: In the 0.1-3.0 mg/kg groups, partial responders had among the lowest normalized peripheral clonal expansion, particularly in CD8+ T cells. At doses from 0.1 to 3.0 mg/kg, clonal expansion was seen in both CD4+ and CD8+ blood T cells between baseline and week 6. Which antigens the clonally expanded peripheral T cells were specific for was not determined. Low levels of normalized T-cell clonal expansion were also shown by some nonresponding patients. After ivuxolimab, more expanded clones were found on average in CD8+ T cells than in CD4+ T cells.

In the case of this clone: There is no known antigen for this receptor. The input lacks base qualities; no much larger clone sits a single base away.

CDR3 length: 14 amino acids, cysteine to phenylalanine. The only DNA kept is the CDR3, 42 bases in frame from the first base. V is cut by 2 bases and J by 2 bases, and the space between the germline ends is 11 bases. CDR1 and CDR2 are read off the germline V gene as SGHTS and YDEGEE. The trial excluded patients who had a history of autoimmune disease or who were on systemic immunosuppression. In every dose cohort, peripheral blood was drawn for TCR sequencing at baseline, cycle 4 day 1, and cycle 7 day 1. Samples came from an open-label, multicenter, first-in-human phase I dose-escalation trial of ivuxolimab. Adults with locally advanced or metastatic head and neck squamous cell, hepatocellular, melanoma or renal cell carcinoma were enrolled in the trial. CD4+ and CD8+ T cells were sorted separately from peripheral blood before TCR sequencing. Genomic DNA was extracted from sorted cells for sequencing of the TCRbeta CDR3 region. The immunoSEQ Assay was used for sequencing of TCRbeta CDR3 regions. TCRdb retrieved this table from immuneACCESS and kept in-frame rearrangements only. Not all clones are present; in checked studies, unresolved V genes account for under half, and no reason is known for the remainder. Across this sample there are 100,000 or so clones, with 85% to 95% seen only once. The biggest ten clones account for under 0.65% of the sample.

This receptor was obtained from an adult with an advanced solid tumor such as melanoma, head and neck, liver or kidney cancer. This material consisted of CD4+ or CD8+ T cells sorted from blood, taken in a trial of the OX40 agonist ivuxolimab. The sequence is built from TRBV5-8 and TRBJ2-7; 6 matching bases give a weak D call of TRBD1. DNA sequence: TGTGCCAGCAGCTTACAGGGTGGTACCTACGAGCAGTACTTC. Translation gives CASSLQGGTYEQYF.